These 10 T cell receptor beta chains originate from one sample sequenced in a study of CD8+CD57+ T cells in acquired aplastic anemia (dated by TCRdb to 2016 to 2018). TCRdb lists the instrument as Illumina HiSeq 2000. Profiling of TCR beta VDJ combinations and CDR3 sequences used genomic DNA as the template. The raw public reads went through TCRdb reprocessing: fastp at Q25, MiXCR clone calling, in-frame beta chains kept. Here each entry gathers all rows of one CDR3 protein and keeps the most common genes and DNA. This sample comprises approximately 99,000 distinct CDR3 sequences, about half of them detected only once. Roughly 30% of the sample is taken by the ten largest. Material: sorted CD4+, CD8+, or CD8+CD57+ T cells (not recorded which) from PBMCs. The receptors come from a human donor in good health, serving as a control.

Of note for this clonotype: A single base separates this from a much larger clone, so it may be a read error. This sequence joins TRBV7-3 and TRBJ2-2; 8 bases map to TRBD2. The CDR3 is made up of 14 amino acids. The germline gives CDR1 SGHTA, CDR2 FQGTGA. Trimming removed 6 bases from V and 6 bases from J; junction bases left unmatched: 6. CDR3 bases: TGTGCCAGCAGTCCCGGGGGGGCCGCCGGGGAGCTGTTTTTT. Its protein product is CASSPGGAAGELFF.

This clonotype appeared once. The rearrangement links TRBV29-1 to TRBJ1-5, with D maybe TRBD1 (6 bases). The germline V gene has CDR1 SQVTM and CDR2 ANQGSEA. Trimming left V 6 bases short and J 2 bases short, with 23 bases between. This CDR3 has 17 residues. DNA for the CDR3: TGCAGCGTCGCAGGGGATCCTTTAACCGGGCGCAATCAGCCCCAGCATTTT. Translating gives CSVAGDPLTGRNQPQHF.

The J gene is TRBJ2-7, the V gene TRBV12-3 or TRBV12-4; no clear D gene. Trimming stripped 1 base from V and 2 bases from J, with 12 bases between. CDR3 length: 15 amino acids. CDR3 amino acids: CASSLGQVWPYEQYF. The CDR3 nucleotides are TGTGCCAGCAGTTTAGGGCAGGTCTGGCCCTACGAGCAGTACTTC.

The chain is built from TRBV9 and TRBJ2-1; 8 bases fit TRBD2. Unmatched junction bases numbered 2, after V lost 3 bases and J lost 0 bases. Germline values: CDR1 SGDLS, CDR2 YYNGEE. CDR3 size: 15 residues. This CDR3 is CASSDGTSSYNEQFF. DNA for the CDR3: TGTGCCAGCAGCGACGGGACTAGCTCCTACAATGAGCAGTTCTTC.

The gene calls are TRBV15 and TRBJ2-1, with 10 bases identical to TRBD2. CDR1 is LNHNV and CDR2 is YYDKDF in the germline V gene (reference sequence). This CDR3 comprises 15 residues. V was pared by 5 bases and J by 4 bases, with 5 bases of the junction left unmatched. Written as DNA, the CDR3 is TGTGCCACCAGCGCCGAGCGGGAGGGGTACAATGAGCAGTTCTTC. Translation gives CATSAEREGYNEQFF.

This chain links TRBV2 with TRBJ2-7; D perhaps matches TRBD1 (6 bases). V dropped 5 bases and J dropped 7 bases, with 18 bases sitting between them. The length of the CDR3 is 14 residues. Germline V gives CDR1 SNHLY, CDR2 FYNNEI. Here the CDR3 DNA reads TGTGCCAGCAGTATACAGGGCGACTTTGGGGAGCAGTACTTC. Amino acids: CASSIQGDFGEQYF. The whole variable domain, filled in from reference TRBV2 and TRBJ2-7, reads EPEVTQTPSHQVTQMGQEVILRCVPISNHLYFYWYRQILGQKVEFLVSFYNNEISEKSEIFDDQFSVERPDGSNFTLKIRSTKLEDSAMYFCASSIQGDFGEQYFGPGTRLTVT.

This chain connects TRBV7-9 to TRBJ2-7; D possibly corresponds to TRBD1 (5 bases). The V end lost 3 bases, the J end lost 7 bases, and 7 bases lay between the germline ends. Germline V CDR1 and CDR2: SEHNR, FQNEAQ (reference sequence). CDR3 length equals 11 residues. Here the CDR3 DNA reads TGTGCCAGCAGCTTGCAGGGAGAGCAGTACTTC. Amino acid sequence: CASSLQGEQYF.

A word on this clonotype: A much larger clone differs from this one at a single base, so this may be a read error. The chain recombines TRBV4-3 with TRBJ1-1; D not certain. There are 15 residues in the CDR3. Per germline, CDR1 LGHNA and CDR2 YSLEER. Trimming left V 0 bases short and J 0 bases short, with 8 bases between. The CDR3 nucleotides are TGCGCCAGCAGCCAAGATCTCCGGTTGAACACTGAAGCTTTCTTT. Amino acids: CASSQDLRLNTEAFF.

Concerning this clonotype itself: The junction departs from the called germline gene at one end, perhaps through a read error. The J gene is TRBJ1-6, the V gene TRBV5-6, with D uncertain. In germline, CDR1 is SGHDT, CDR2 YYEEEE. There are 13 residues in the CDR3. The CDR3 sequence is CVSSLLYNSPLHF. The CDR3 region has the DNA TGTGTCAGCAGCTTGCTTTATAATTCACCCCTCCACTTT.

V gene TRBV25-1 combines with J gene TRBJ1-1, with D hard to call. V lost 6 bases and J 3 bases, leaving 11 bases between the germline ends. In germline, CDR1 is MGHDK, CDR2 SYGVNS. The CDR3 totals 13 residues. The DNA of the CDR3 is TGTGCCAGCAGCATAGGACGTGACACTGAAGCTTTCTTT. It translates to CASSIGRDTEAFF.